The 13 T cell receptor beta chains reported below all come from one sample, sequenced in a study of blood T cells in healthy people across ages. Together with a sample-barcoded 5' primer, a J-beta primer mix was included in a second PCR lasting about 7 to 11 cycles. TCRdb passed the 5' RACE reads through MiXCR, listing each CDR3 protein once. The data contain more than 500,000 distinct CDR3 sequences, about 25% of them singletons. Sequences were obtained from blood. Source of these receptors: a woman between 65 and 79 years old in good health.

The chain recombines TRBV4-2 with TRBJ2-1; 10 bases align to TRBD2. V lost 2 bases, J lost 2 bases, and 3 bases stayed unmatched. Germline V gene sequence: CDR1 LGHNA, CDR2 YNFKEQ. The CDR3 has 16 residues. The CDR3 region has the DNA TGTGCCAGCAGCCAACATCTAGCGGGGGCCTACAATGAGCAGTTCTTC. As protein: CASSQHLAGAYNEQFF.

This clonotype was observed a handful of times. The genes are TRBV20-1 and TRBJ1-2; a weak D match, TRBD1 (6 bases). Trimming took 0 bases from V and 9 from J, leaving 17 bases between them. The germline CDR1 and CDR2 sequences are DFQATT and SNEGSKA (reference sequence). This CDR3 contains 14 residues. CDR3 nucleotides: TGCAGTGCTAGAGATACGGGAAAGAGGGGGAGCTACACCTTC. Its translation: CSARDTGKRGSYTF.

V gene TRBV20-1 combines with J gene TRBJ2-7, with D perhaps matching TRBD1 (5 bases). Trimming left V 0 bases short and J 5 bases short, with 14 bases between. Germline CDR1 DFQATT, CDR2 SNEGSKA (reference sequence). The CDR3 sequence is 14 residues long. CDR3 DNA: TGCAGTGCTAGAGATCTCAGACAGAACAACGAGCAGTACTTC. Translation gives CSARDLRQNNEQYF.

Comments on this clonotype: The junction departs from germline at one end; a sequencing error may be responsible. The rearrangement joins TRBV29-1 to TRBJ2-5, with 9 positions matching TRBD1. CDR1 and CDR2 (germline): SQVTM, ANQGSEA. The CDR3 is made up of 9 amino acids. The CDR3 DNA follows: TGCAGCGTTGATTGGACAGGGGACTTC. This translates into CSVDWTGDF. Combining the CDR3 with reference TRBV29-1 and TRBJ2-5 gives the whole variable domain SAVISQKPSRDICQRGTSLTIQCQVDSQVTMMFWYRQQPGQSLTLIATANQGSEATYESGFVIDKFPISRPNLTFSTLTVSNMSPEDSSIYLCSVDWTGDFGPGTRLLVL.

The genes are TRBV29-1 and TRBJ1-4, with TRBD1 identical over 8 bases. From germline, CDR1 is SQVTM and CDR2 ANQGSEA. V gave up 4 bases and J gave up 7 bases; unmatched junction bases: 11. This CDR3 contains 15 residues. CDR3 loop: CSVVIPAGGSEKLFF. DNA for the CDR3: TGCAGCGTTGTTATTCCCGCAGGGGGCAGTGAAAAACTGTTTTTT. The full variable domain, rest sourced from reference TRBV29-1 and TRBJ1-4, is SAVISQKPSRDICQRGTSLTIQCQVDSQVTMMFWYRQQPGQSLTLIATANQGSEATYESGFVIDKFPISRPNLTFSTLTVSNMSPEDSSIYLCSVVIPAGGSEKLFFGSGTQLSVL.

This clonotype was found a few times. The CDR3 carries no conserved terminal phenylalanine or tryptophan, so it likely arises from a read error. The V gene is TRBV7-3, the J gene TRBJ2-1; D is perhaps TRBD2 (6 bases). The CDR3 covers 14 residues. The V gene lost 2 bases and the J gene lost 5 bases, with 10 bases spanning the gap. Germline values: CDR1 SGHTA, CDR2 FQGTGA. CDR3 protein: CASSLGGEHNEQFL. The CDR3 nucleotides are TGTGCCAGCAGCTTAGGCGGGGAGCACAATGAGCAGTTCCTC.

V and J are TRBV29-1 and TRBJ1-2, with a weak D call TRBD1 (5 bases). The germline V and J ends were trimmed by 4 bases and 7 bases, with 13 bases remaining between them. The germline V gene encodes CDR1 SQVTM and CDR2 ANQGSEA. The CDR3 sequence is 12 residues long. CDR3 loop: CSVVRGAGGYTF. For the CDR3, the DNA is TGCAGCGTTGTGCGCGGGGCGGGTGGCTACACCTTC.

This clonotype was seen only a few times. V and J are TRBV7-2 and TRBJ2-5; a weak D match, TRBD1 (5 bases). Trimming left V 7 bases short and J 2 bases short, with 11 bases between. The CDR3 covers 13 residues. Germline lookup yields CDR1 SGHTA and CDR2 FQGNSA. CDR3 in DNA: TGTGCCAGCAACCGGACACCGCAAGAGACCCAGTACTTC. This translates into CASNRTPQETQYF. Together with reference TRBV7-2 and TRBJ2-5, the CDR3 gives the full variable domain: GAGVSQSPSNKVTEKGKDVELRCDPISGHTALYWYRQSLGQGLEFLIYFQGNSAPDKSGLPSDRFSAERTGGSVSTLTIQRTQQEDSAVYLCASNRTPQETQYFGPGTRLLVL.

V is TRBV4-3 and J is TRBJ2-3; no definite D call. Germline V gene data show CDR1 as LGHNA and CDR2 as YSLEER. The CDR3 contains 19 residues. Trimming shortened V by 0 bases and J by 4 bases, and 23 bases separated the two germline ends. CDR3 nucleotides: TGCGCCAGCAGCCAAGATATTCATTGGCGAGGCCAGATTCCAGATACGCAGTATTTT. Encoded protein: CASSQDIHWRGQIPDTQYF.

V usage is TRBV12-3 or TRBV12-4 and J usage is TRBJ2-7; a weak D match, TRBD2 (5 bases). The CDR3 totals 15 residues. Trimming removed 7 bases from V and 7 bases from J, with 23 bases in between. CDR3 in amino acids: CASTVLGLRDGEQYF. CDR3 nucleotides: TGTGCCAGCACCGTCCTAGGACTCCGGGATGGGGAGCAGTACTTC.

The rearrangement uses TRBV3-1 and TRBJ1-2; weak D call: TRBD1 (5 bases). Germline CDR1 LGHDT, CDR2 YNNKEL (reference sequence). V dropped 1 base and J dropped 8 bases, with 14 bases sitting between them. The CDR3 has 14 amino acids. In DNA form, the CDR3 reads TGTGCCAGCAGCCAAGGAACGGGGGTGCGGGGCTACACCTTC. Translating gives CASSQGTGVRGYTF.

In this sample, this clonotype turned up a few times. The V and J genes are TRBV15 and TRBJ2-3, with TRBD2 identical over 9 bases. CDR1 is LNHNV, CDR2 YYDKDF, per germline (reference sequence). This CDR3 contains 19 residues. With 1 base clipped from V and 6 bases from J, the junction kept 17 bases outside the gene matches. CDR3 residues: CATSRGVSGGPTRRDTQYF. In nucleotides, the CDR3 is TGTGCCACCAGCAGAGGTGTGAGCGGGGGGCCCACCCGGCGCGATACGCAGTATTTT.

J is TRBJ1-2 and V is TRBV20-1; no reliable D call. The V gene's germline CDR1 is DFQATT and CDR2 SNEGSKA (reference sequence). The CDR3 consists of 12 residues. V lost 3 bases and J 4 bases, leaving 9 bases between the germline ends. CDR3 region: CSASPLGYGYTF. The CDR3 bases are TGCAGTGCTAGTCCCCTCGGCTATGGCTACACCTTC.